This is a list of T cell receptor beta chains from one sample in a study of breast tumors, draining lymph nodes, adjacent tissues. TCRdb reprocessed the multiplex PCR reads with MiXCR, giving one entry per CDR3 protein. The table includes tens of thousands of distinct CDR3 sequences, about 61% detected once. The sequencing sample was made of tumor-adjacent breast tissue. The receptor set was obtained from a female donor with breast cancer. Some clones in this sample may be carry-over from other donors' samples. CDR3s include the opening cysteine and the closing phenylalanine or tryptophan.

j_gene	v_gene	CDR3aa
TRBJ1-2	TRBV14	CASSQHSSYGYTF
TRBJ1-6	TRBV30	CAWRGPFFRTLHF
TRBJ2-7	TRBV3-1	CASSLRSTSSYEQYF
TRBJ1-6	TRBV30	CAWSGTENSPLHF
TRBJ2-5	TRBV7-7	CASSLGLAETQYF
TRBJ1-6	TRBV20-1	CSARMPGGISSPLHF
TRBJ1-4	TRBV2	CASRGTGVANEKLFF
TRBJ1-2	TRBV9	CASSPQFGTGADGYTF
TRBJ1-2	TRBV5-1	CASSLASADYGYTF
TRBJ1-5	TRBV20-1	CSARVSTGLNQPQHF
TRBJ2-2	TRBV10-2	CASKLAVTGELFF
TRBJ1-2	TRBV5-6	CASSLMGNYGYTF
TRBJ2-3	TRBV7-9	CASSLAGHTQYF
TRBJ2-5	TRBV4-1	CASSQGTLGPKETQYF
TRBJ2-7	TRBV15	CATSRETVHRYEQYF
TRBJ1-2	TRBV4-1	CASSLRQGARGYTF
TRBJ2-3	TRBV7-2	CASSLVTSPTDTQYF
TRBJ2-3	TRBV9	CASSVDGGPDTQSF
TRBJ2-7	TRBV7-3	CASSLGHTGSYEQYF
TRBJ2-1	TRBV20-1	CSAENPPNNEQFF
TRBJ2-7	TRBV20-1	CSARVLAGTYERYF
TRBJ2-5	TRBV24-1	CANTGGSQETQYF
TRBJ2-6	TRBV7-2	CASSLSSGGPLGANVLTF
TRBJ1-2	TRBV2	CASSDRKGGHTF
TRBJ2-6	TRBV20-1	CSASIRRGEVGANVLTF
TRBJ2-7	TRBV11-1	CASSPSSDSGYEQYF
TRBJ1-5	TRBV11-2	CASSPPGGSNQPQHF
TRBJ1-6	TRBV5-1	CASSLVSANSPLHF
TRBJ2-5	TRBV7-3	CASSLGLAGVETQYF
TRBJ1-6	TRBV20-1	CSASREPNSPLHF
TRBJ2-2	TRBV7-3	CASSLTTLEAGELFF
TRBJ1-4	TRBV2	CSSAWGRGVNEKLFF
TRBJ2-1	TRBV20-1	CSARDSLGEDEQFF
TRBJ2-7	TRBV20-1	CSARATGSYEQYF
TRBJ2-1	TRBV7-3	CASSLSLAGGRNEQFF
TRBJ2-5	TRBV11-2	CASSSGTVGKTQYF
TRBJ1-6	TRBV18	CASSRDTENSPLHF
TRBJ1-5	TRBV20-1	CSAWTVGREPQSNQPQHF
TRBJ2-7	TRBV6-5	CASSHLSTGTREQYF
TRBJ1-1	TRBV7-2	CASSLVSGNTEAFF
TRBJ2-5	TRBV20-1	CSALRRAETQYF
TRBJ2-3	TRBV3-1	CASSQDSNRGGGVRTDTQYF
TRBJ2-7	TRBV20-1	CSAPTDRASYEQYF
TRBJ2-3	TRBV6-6	CASSHSKSTDTQYF
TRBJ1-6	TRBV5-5	CASNTGTLGSPLHF
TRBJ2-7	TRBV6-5	CASKRTGGLYEQYF
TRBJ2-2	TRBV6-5	CASSHSMAPGELFF
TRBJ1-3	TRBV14	CASSHRSSGNTIYF
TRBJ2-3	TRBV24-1	CATSPRAPSTDTQYF